Here is one TCR beta chain with its context. Antigen: not known. V lost 5 bases and J 6 bases, leaving 16 bases between the germline ends. Germline CDR1 is SGHTA and CDR2 is FQGTGA. The CDR3 length is 14 residues. The data were obtained in a study of memory CD4+ T cells and cytomegalovirus serostatus. Overall study results and limits: Each of around 69 CMV-associated TCRbeta sequences occurred in one to five individuals.

The data were produced by immunoSEQ multiplex PCR, yet TCRdb's version contains in-frame clones alone and is incomplete. The table lists about 67,000 clones, about three quarters of them singletons. Single viable CD3+CD4+CD8-CD45RO+ cells were sorted as the memory CD4+ T cells. After thawing, CD4+ T cells were positively selected. The gene calls are TRBV7-3 and TRBJ1-2; D gene unclear. The TCR was taken from an adult in good health and CMV-seropositive. The source material was memory CD4+ T cells from blood. The CDR3 DNA reads TGTGCCAGCAGCCCCGGGCCGGTTTTTAATGGCTACACCTTC. Protein: CASSPGPVFNGYTF.